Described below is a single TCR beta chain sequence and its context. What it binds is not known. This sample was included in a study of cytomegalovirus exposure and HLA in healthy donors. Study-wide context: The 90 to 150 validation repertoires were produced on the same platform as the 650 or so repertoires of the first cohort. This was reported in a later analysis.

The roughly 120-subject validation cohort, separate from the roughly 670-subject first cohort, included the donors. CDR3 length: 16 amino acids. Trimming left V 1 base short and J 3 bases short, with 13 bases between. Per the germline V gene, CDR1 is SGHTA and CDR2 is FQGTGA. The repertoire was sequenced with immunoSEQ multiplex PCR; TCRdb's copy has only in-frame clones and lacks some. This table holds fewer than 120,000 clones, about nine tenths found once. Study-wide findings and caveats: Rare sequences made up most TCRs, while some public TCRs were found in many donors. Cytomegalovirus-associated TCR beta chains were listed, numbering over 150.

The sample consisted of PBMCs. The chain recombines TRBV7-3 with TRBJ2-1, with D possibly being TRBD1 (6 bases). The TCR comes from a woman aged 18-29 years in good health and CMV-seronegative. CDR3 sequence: CASSLRSSGVYNEQFF. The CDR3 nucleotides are TGTGCCAGCAGCTTAAGATCGTCAGGGGTCTACAATGAGCAGTTCTTC.